Presented here are 26 T cell receptor beta chains from one specimen sequenced in a study of blood T cell repertoires in COVID-19. Only in-frame clones appear in the TCRdb table, and some are missing; sequencing was by immunoSEQ multiplex PCR. The sample lists some 370,000 clones, roughly 90% occurring once. Sequencing was carried out using peripheral blood. The receptors come from a man aged 18 to 29 with active or convalescent COVID-19.

The chain combines TRBV10-3 with TRBJ2-7; D perhaps matches TRBD1 (6 bases). The CDR3 extends over 11 amino acids. V gave up 6 bases and J gave up 5 bases, with 8 bases separating them. Germline-derived CDR1 and CDR2 are ENHRY and SYGVKD. CDR3 bases: TGTGCCATCAGAAACAGGGACGAGCAGTACTTC. This gives the protein CAIRNRDEQYF.

This clone turned up a few times. This sequence joins TRBV6-5 and TRBJ1-2, with 7 bases matching TRBD1. This CDR3 is 13 amino acids long. The junction had 2 bases not matched to a gene; V was cut back by 2 bases and J by 5 bases. Looked up from germline, CDR1 is MNHEY and CDR2 is SVGAGI. The chain's CDR3 is CASSYLRGYGYTF. CDR3 coding DNA: TGTGCCAGCAGTTACCTCAGGGGGTATGGCTACACCTTC.

This chain uses TRBV11-1 with TRBJ2-1, with 7 positions matching TRBD1. Unmatched junction bases numbered 4, after V lost 5 bases and J lost 0 bases. The CDR3 runs 15 residues. Germline CDR1 is SGHAT and CDR2 is FQDESV (reference sequence). The chain's CDR3 is CASSTRDSSYNEQFF. The CDR3 DNA is TGTGCCAGCAGCACCCGGGACAGCTCCTACAATGAGCAGTTCTTC.

CDR3 in amino acids: CASSLTGQGGEQYF. As DNA, the CDR3 is TGTGCCAGCAGCTTAACCGGACAGGGGGGCGAGCAGTACTTC. The V and J genes are TRBV7-3 and TRBJ2-7; 10 nucleotides match TRBD1. Germline CDR1 is SGHTA and CDR2 is FQGTGA. The CDR3 is 14 residues long. V lost 0 bases, J lost 6 bases, and 2 bases stayed unmatched.

The J gene is TRBJ2-7, the V gene TRBV27; 12 positions agree with TRBD2. J was trimmed by 3 bases and V by 2 bases; bases with no gene match: 5. This CDR3 is built from 16 residues. The germline gives CDR1 MNHEY, CDR2 SMNVEV (reference sequence). CDR3 protein: CASSLMLAGGVYEQYF. The CDR3 coding sequence is TGTGCCAGCAGTTTAATGCTAGCGGGAGGGGTCTACGAGCAGTACTTC.

The J gene is TRBJ1-1, the V gene TRBV18, with D uncertain. Between the trimmed V and J ends, which lost 8 bases and 6 bases, there was a span of 13 bases. This CDR3 spans 12 amino acids. Germline CDR1 is KGHSH and CDR2 is LQKENI. The CDR3: CASAWREAEAFF. DNA for the CDR3: TGTGCCAGCGCCTGGCGTGAGGCTGAAGCTTTCTTT. Combining the CDR3 with reference TRBV18 and TRBJ1-1 gives the whole variable domain NAGVMQNPRHLVRRRGQEARLRCSPMKGHSHVYWYRQLPEEGLKFMVYLQKENIIDESGMPKERFSAEFPKEGPSILRIQQVVRGDSAAYFCASAWREAEAFFGQGTRLTVV.

This clone was seen just once. The chain carries TRBV5-1 and TRBJ2-1, with 12 nucleotides matching TRBD2. The length of the CDR3 is 16 residues. V lost 5 bases and J lost 2; bases outside the gene matches: 5. Per the germline V gene, CDR1 is SGHRS and CDR2 is YFSETQ. CDR3 DNA: TGCGCCAGCAGGACTAGCGGGAGTACGGCCTACAATGAGCAGTTCTTC. Translation gives CASRTSGSTAYNEQFF.

The V call is TRBV18, the J call TRBJ2-5, with D hard to call. The J call may be wrong; the DNA end is better matched by TRBJ2-7. Germline V CDR1 and CDR2: KGHSH, LQKENI. This CDR3 has 13 residues. This CDR3 is CASSPRISYEQYF. The DNA of the CDR3 is TGTGCCAGCTCACCCCGAATCTCCTACGAGCAGTACTTC.

The genes are TRBV6-6 and TRBJ1-1, with a weak D call TRBD1 (6 bases). The CDR3 has 14 residues. Trimming left V 5 bases short and J 2 bases short, with 12 bases between. CDR1 MNHNY and CDR2 SVGAGI come from the germline V gene (reference sequence). The CDR3: CASSHRDTNTEAFF. The CDR3, as DNA: TGTGCCAGCAGTCACCGGGACACCAACACTGAAGCTTTCTTT.

The V gene is TRBV6-2 or TRBV6-3, the J gene TRBJ1-4; weak D call: TRBD1 (6 bases). Trimming pared 6 bases from V and 8 bases from J, leaving 13 bases between. CDR3 length equals 13 residues. Germline assignment: CDR1 MNHEY and CDR2 SVGEGT. CDR3 sequence reads: CASSPHGQEKLFF. CDR3 nucleotides: TGTGCCAGCAGCCCCCACGGACAGGAAAAACTGTTTTTT.

V usage is TRBV7-9 and J usage is TRBJ2-7; D is possibly TRBD2 (5 bases). V shed 5 bases and J shed 6 bases, with 11 bases lying between them. Per the germline V gene, CDR1 is SEHNR and CDR2 is FQNEAQ (reference sequence). The CDR3 consists of 12 residues. The CDR3 bases are TGTGCCAGCAGCCCCCCTCGGGGCGAGCAGTACTTC. Translated: CASSPPRGEQYF.

On this clone: Distinct nucleotide sequences in the sample also encode this CDR3. The V call is TRBV19, the J call TRBJ1-5; no clear D. This CDR3 has 14 residues. V was trimmed by 4 bases and J by 0 bases, leaving 7 bases between them. The germline gives CDR1 LNHDA, CDR2 SQIVND (reference sequence). As DNA, the CDR3 is TGTGCCAGTAGTACCTTCTATAGCAATCAGCCCCAGCATTTT. Amino acids: CASSTFYSNQPQHF.

This clone came up once. The V and J genes are TRBV4-1 and TRBJ2-1, with 7 bases identical to TRBD2. The junction had 5 bases not matched to a gene; V was cut back by 0 bases and J by 6 bases. Germline CDR1 MGHRA, CDR2 YSYEKL. The CDR3 consists of 15 residues. CDR3 sequence (DNA): TGCGCCAGCAGCCAAGATACCCCTAGCGGCAATGAGCAGTTCTTC. The encoded protein is CASSQDTPSGNEQFF.

The sample holds one count of this clone. The genes are TRBV9 and TRBJ1-2; D may be TRBD1 (5 bases). The CDR3 has 15 amino acids. Germline V lookup: CDR1 SGDLS, CDR2 YYNGEE. Trimming removed 0 bases at V and 2 bases at J, with 11 bases between. DNA of the CDR3: TGTGCCAGCAGCGTAGATGCAGGGTGGAACTATGGCTACACCTTC. Translation: CASSVDAGWNYGYTF.

The chain recombines TRBV19 with TRBJ1-2; 8 nucleotides agree with TRBD1. There are 16 residues in the CDR3. The trim removed 4 bases at V and 4 bases at J, leaving 11 bases unmatched. CDR1 LNHDA and CDR2 SQIVND come from the germline V gene (reference sequence). The CDR3, as DNA: TGTGCCAGTAGTACAACGAGGGACAGGACATCCTATGGCTACACCTTC. Translation gives CASSTTRDRTSYGYTF.

The chain links TRBV15 to TRBJ1-2, with D hard to call. CDR1 is LNHNV and CDR2 is YYDKDF in the germline V gene (reference sequence). The CDR3 has 15 residues. The V and J ends lost 4 bases and 4 bases respectively, with 16 bases between them. CDR3 sequence reads: CATSIKAQSGYGYTF. The CDR3 nucleotides are TGTGCCACCAGCATTAAGGCACAATCGGGCTATGGCTACACCTTC.

CDR3 bases: TGTGCCACCAGCAGAGATCAACTTGTCTCCTACGAGCAGTACTTC. Its translation: CATSRDQLVSYEQYF. V and J are TRBV15 and TRBJ2-7; D is ambiguous. Germline V lookup: CDR1 LNHNV, CDR2 YYDKDF (reference sequence). This CDR3 is built from 15 residues. V lost 0 bases, J lost 0 bases, and 9 bases lay in between.

This clone was recorded only once. V gene TRBV5-4 combines with J gene TRBJ1-2; weak D call: TRBD1 (6 bases). The germline V and J ends were trimmed by 4 bases and 4 bases, with 11 bases remaining between them. CDR1 is SGHNT and CDR2 is YYREEE in the germline V gene (reference sequence). This CDR3 has 13 amino acids. In DNA, the CDR3 is TGTGCCAGCAGCATTACAGGGAGCTATGGCTACACCTTC. It specifies CASSITGSYGYTF.

This chain uses TRBV5-6 with TRBJ2-1, with 12 nucleotides matching TRBD2. The germline V gene has CDR1 SGHDT and CDR2 YYEEEE. Unmatched junction bases numbered 12, after V lost 3 bases and J lost 5 bases. CDR3 length equals 18 residues. The chain's CDR3 is CASSSSSGRAYYDNEQFF. For the CDR3, the DNA is TGTGCCAGCAGCTCTTCTAGCGGGAGGGCCTACTACGACAATGAGCAGTTCTTC.

V usage is TRBV9 and J usage is TRBJ2-3; the D gene is possibly TRBD2 (7 bases). Germline CDR1 SGDLS, CDR2 YYNGEE. Trimming took 3 bases from V and 0 from J, leaving 14 bases between them. The CDR3 runs to 16 residues. CDR3 nucleotides: TGTGCCAGCAGCGGAGGGGGGGGCCTGAGCACAGATACGCAGTATTTT. It codes for CASSGGGGLSTDTQYF.

This chain joins TRBV11-2 and TRBJ2-5, with 8 bases identical to TRBD2. The CDR3 is 15 residues long. The V gene end was trimmed by 5 bases and the J gene end by 5 bases; junction bases not matched to a gene: 10. Germline CDR1 reads SGHAT; CDR2 reads FQNNGV. The CDR3 here is CASSRGLEKLETQYF. DNA of the CDR3: TGTGCCAGCAGCCGGGGACTAGAGAAGTTGGAGACCCAGTACTTC.

The genes are TRBV12-3 or TRBV12-4 and TRBJ1-2; D not certain. The V gene lost 6 bases and the J gene lost 5 bases, with 10 bases spanning the gap. The CDR3 consists of 12 residues. The CDR3 DNA follows: TGTGCCAGCAGACCCGCGGGGTATGGCTACACCTTC. This translates into CASRPAGYGYTF.

The chain recombines TRBV6-6 with TRBJ1-1, with 9 bases identical to TRBD1. Germline CDR1 reads MNHNY; CDR2 reads SVGAGI (reference sequence). The CDR3 is 16 residues long. Unmatched junction bases numbered 5, after V lost 2 bases and J lost 1 base. Here the CDR3 DNA reads TGTGCCAGCAGTTACATGGGGACAGGGAGGAACACTGAAGCTTTCTTT. Translated, it gives CASSYMGTGRNTEAFF.

CDR3 protein: CASRTGQGAGETQYF. DNA of the CDR3: TGTGCCAGCAGAACGGGACAGGGGGCGGGTGAGACCCAGTACTTC. J is TRBJ2-5 and V is TRBV5-8, with 12 bases aligning to TRBD1. CDR1 is SGHTS and CDR2 is YDEGEE in the germline V gene. J gave up 5 bases and V 5 bases, and 7 bases lay outside the gene matches. The CDR3 has 15 amino acids.

This clone was picked up one time. The gene calls are TRBV4-1 and TRBJ1-4; possible D gene TRBD1, 5 bases. CDR1 and CDR2 from the germline V gene are MGHRA and YSYEKL. There are 16 residues in the CDR3. Trimming cost V 1 base and J 8 bases, with 17 bases left between them. This chain's CDR3 is CASSQGGNRPGEKLFF. In DNA, the CDR3 is TGCGCCAGCAGCCAAGGAGGTAACAGGCCAGGAGAAAAACTGTTTTTT.

This chain connects TRBV5-8 to TRBJ1-2; D remains ambiguous. This CDR3 spans 11 amino acids. V was clipped by 3 bases and J by 5 bases, with 5 bases between them. The germline V gene encodes CDR1 SGHTS and CDR2 YDEGEE. The CDR3 sequence: CASSSDYGYTF. The CDR3 DNA is TGTGCCAGCAGCTCAGATTATGGCTACACCTTC.